This TCR beta chain came from a study of T-cell reconstitution after alpha-beta-depleted transplantation in children. Worth noting for this clonotype: As yet, its antigen is unknown.

The germline V gene has CDR1 SGHRS and CDR2 YFSETQ. Trimming removed 0 bases from V and 6 bases from J; junction bases left unmatched: 17. The CDR3 has 19 residues. For TCRbeta, the library was prepared with unique molecular identifiers. MiXCR, applied by TCRdb to the PCR reads, yields one record per CDR3 protein. Of 500,000 to 750,000 distinct CDR3 sequences in the sample, about a quarter were seen once. The study's findings and limits: About two months after transplant, alpha-beta T cells reportedly came from several hundred expanded graft clones. A year post-transplant, T-cell counts and diversity derived mostly from newly produced T cells. There were some patients whose high TCRbeta diversity at day 60 came from surviving recipient T cells and thymic progenitors.

The source material was PBMCs, sampled before TCRalphabeta/CD19-depleted stem cell transplant. The source is a boy under two years old with Wiskott-Aldrich syndrome, due to receive a stem cell transplant. The chain employs TRBV5-1 and TRBJ2-2; the match to TRBD2 covers 7 bases. CDR3: CASSLDKAAGPRRAGELFF. The CDR3 DNA is TGCGCCAGCAGCTTGGACAAAGCAGCGGGACCCAGGCGGGCCGGGGAGCTGTTTTTT.